This T cell receptor beta chain stems from a study of beta chain features in type 1 diabetes. Notes on the study in general: Lower insertion and higher deletion counts appeared at VDJ junctions in type 1 diabetes patients. Healthy donors had naive, central memory and Treg TCRB repertoires that appeared less similar than those seen among patients. PCR could preferentially amplify shorter templates, alike in patients and controls. For Type 1 diabetes patients, all four CD4+ subsets carried TCRB CDR3s that were moderately but significantly shorter.

With 3 bases clipped from V and 6 bases from J, the junction kept 8 bases outside the gene matches. CDR3 length: 15 residues. Germline assignment: CDR1 SGDLS and CDR2 YYNGEE. Regarding this clone: Its target is unknown.

Expressed TCRB transcripts were sequenced after all isolated RNA was converted to cDNA. Assay used: immunoSEQ multiplex PCR; TCRdb lists only in-frame clones, some missing. The data hold under 450,000 clones, with around 14% observed a single time. Sample: naive CD4+ T cells from blood. The source is a man aged 30 to 39 in good health. The V gene is TRBV9, the J gene TRBJ2-1; 8 nucleotides match TRBD1. CDR3 residues: CASSGGQGPTNEQFF. The CDR3 bases are TGTGCCAGCAGCGGCGGACAGGGCCCTACCAATGAGCAGTTCTTC.